This T cell receptor (beta chain) was recovered during a study of breast tumors, draining lymph nodes, adjacent tissues. Study-level findings and limits: Data fit most tumor T cells coming from lymph node, expanding in tumor. Luminal-like breast cancer showed significantly greater tumor-nontumor repertoire similarity than basal-like breast cancer did. Tumor TCR diversity was below lymph nodes but above nontumor tissue. The lymph node origin of tumor T cells was framed as consistent with a hypothesis, not demonstrated.

With respect to this clonotype: The target antigen is unknown. The junction and the germline gene differ at one end; a read error may be behind it.

Each CDR3 protein is one row after TCRdb ran MiXCR on the multiplex PCR reads. The sample carries tens of thousands of distinct CDR3 sequences, under 50% recorded once. The CDR3 sequence is 17 residues long. Germline V lookup: CDR1 SGHDT, CDR2 YYEEEE. The source of this sequence is a female donor with breast cancer. Some clones in this sample may be carry-over from other donors' samples. Material: breast tumor tissue. V and J are TRBV5-6 and TRBJ1-4, with D maybe TRBD1 (5 bases). The CDR3 here is CASNSRAGPTTSEKLFF. CDR3 in DNA: TGTGCCAGCAATTCCCGGGCAGGGCCCACAACTAGTGAAAAACTGTTTTTT.